This T cell receptor (beta chain) was obtained from a study of patients and donors after allogeneic stem cell transplantation. TCRdb re-derived calls from the RT-PCR reads in MiXCR, one entry per CDR3 protein. The data show roughly 2,400 distinct CDR3 sequences, around 21% seen once. The germline V gene has CDR1 SGHRS and CDR2 YFSETQ. This CDR3 comprises 14 residues. The trim removed 6 bases at V and 9 bases at J, leaving 10 bases unmatched. In its sample, this clonotype was seen a few times. Sequenced input: blood, either unsorted or a sorted T cell fraction (not recorded which). The TCR originated in a human donor who was either an allogeneic HSCT recipient or a stem cell or donor lymphocyte infusion donor (not recorded which). It is not recorded whose cells these are; they may come from a transplant donor. V gene TRBV5-1 combines with J gene TRBJ2-1; 9 bases are shared with TRBD2. This CDR3 is CASNPGTSFTEQFF. The CDR3 DNA is TGCGCCAGCAACCCCGGGACTAGCTTCACTGAGCAGTTCTTC.